The T cell receptor beta chain described here comes from a study of blood T cell repertoires in COVID-19 (dated by TCRdb to the early 2020s). Background for the entire study: The collaborator samples originated in the United States, Italy and Spain and spanned the acute and convalescent phases of COVID-19. The samples were drawn from two sources: the first 160 participants of the ongoing ImmuneRACE study, and 1,000 to 1,500 subjects contributed by 6 global collaborators. The prospective study material was composed of cDNA or gDNA derived from T cells, B-cell-depleted T cells, or PBMCs. The repertoires were released in a freely available public database intended as a resource for research on the immune response to SARS-CoV-2. Nearly every sample came with metadata listing a de-identified subject ID, COVID-19 status, age in years and sex. HLA class I and class II types, where available, came from metadata supplied by the sample provider rather than from assay-based typing. Deeply sampled blood TCRbeta repertoires from subjects exposed to, actively infected with, or recovered from COVID-19 were included in the dataset.

As concerns this clone: Its recognized antigen is unknown. The sample holds no much larger clone one base away, and base qualities are not on file.

The CDR3 numbers 15 residues from cysteine through phenylalanine. The only DNA kept is the CDR3, 45 bases in frame from the first base. The germline ends are 14 bases apart after V is trimmed by 5 bases and J by 2 bases. The germline V gene yields ENHRY for CDR1 and SYGVKD for CDR2. TCRbeta CDR3 regions were amplified from genomic DNA using the immunoSEQ Assay, a bias-controlled multiplex PCR. The authors' pipeline ran thus. The number of nucleated cells in each sample was estimated from the amplification of reference gene primers within the assay. Sequence reads were collapsed and filtered to measure the absolute abundance of every unique TCRbeta CDR3 rearrangement. Productive Simpson clonality was computed per sample as the square root of Simpson's diversity index over productive rearrangements. TCRdb re-hosts the immuneACCESS table, in-frame sequences only. Its copies lack some clones; in the studies checked, an unresolved V gene accounts for under half of them, and the cause for the rest is not known. V and J calls and clone size follow that table, whereas D and trimming were derived from the DNA. This sample has about 140,000 clones in its table, and approximately 81% of those were observed once. The ten largest account for 7.5% to 9% of the sample.

Each collaborating institution followed its own protocols to collect whole blood in K2EDTA tubes. For TCRbeta analysis, collaborator samples were shipped as frozen whole blood, as isolated PBMCs, or as DNA extracted from either sample type. What the research found in general, with its limitations: How much clinical and demographic metadata was included differed by source and by participant, and the metadata was provided uncurated.

The specimen was peripheral blood. The clonotype comes from a human donor in a cohort sampled during active COVID-19. Here the chain combines TRBV10-3 and TRBJ2-3, with a tentative D gene TRBD2 over 6 matching bases. The CDR3 reads CAISYGLSSTDTQYF. The bases read TGTGCCATCAGTTACGGACTATCTTCCACAGATACGCAGTATTTT.